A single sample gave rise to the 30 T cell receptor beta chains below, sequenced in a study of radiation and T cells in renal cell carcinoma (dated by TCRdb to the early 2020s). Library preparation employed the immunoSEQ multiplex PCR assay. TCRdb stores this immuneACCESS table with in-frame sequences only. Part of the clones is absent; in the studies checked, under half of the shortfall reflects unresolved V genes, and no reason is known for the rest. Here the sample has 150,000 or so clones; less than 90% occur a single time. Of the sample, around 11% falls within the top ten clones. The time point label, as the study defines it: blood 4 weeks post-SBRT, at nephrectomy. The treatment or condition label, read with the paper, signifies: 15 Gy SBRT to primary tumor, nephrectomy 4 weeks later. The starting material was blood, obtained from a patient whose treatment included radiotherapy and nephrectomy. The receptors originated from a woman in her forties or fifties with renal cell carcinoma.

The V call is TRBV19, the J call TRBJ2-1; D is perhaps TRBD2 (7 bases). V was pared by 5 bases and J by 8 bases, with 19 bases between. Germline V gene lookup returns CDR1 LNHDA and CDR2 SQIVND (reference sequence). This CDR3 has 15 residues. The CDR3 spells CASSRGGVRVDEQFF. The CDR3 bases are TGTGCCAGTAGTCGAGGGGGGGTTCGGGTGGATGAGCAGTTCTTC.

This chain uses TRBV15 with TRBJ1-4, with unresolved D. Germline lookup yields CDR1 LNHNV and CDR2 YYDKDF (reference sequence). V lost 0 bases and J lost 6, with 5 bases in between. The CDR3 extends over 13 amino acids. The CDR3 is CATSRDRDEKLFF. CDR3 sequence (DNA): TGTGCCACCAGCAGAGATCGAGATGAAAAACTGTTTTTT.

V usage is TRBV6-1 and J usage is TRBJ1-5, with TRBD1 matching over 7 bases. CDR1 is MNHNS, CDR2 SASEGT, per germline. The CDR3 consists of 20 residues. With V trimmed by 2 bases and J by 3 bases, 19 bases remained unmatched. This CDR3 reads CASSEIYDGRGGQTNQPQHF. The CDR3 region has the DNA TGTGCCAGCAGTGAAATTTATGATGGACGTGGGGGACAGACCAATCAGCCCCAGCATTTT.

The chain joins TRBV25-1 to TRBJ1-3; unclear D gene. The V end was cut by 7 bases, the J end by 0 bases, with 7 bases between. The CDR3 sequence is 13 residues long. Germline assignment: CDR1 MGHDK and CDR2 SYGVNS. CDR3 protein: CASTGSSGNTIYF. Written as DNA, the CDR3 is TGTGCCAGCACCGGGTCCTCTGGAAACACCATATATTTT.

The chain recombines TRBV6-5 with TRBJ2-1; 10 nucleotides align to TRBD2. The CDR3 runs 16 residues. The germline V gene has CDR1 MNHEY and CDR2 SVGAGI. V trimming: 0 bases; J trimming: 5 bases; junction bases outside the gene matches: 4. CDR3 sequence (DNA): TGTGCCAGCAGTTACTCACTAGCGGGGCTCCACAATGAGCAGTTCTTC. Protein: CASSYSLAGLHNEQFF.

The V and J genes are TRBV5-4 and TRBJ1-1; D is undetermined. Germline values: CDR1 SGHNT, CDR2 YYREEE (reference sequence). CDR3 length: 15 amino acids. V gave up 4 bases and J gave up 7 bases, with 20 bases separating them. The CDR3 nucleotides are TGTGCCAGCAGCCCCAGCCCCCCAGAGACCAGTGAAGCTTTCTTT. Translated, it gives CASSPSPPETSEAFF.

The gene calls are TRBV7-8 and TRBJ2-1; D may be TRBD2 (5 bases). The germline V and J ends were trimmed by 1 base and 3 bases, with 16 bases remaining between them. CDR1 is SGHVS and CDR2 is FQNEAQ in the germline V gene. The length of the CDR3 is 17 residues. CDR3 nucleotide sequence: TGTGCCAGCAGCTTAGTCGTGGCCAGAGGGATCTACAATGAGCAGTTCTTC. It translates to CASSLVVARGIYNEQFF. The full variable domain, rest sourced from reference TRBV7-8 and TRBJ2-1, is GAGVSQSPRYKVAKRGQDVALRCDPISGHVSLFWYQQALGQGPEFLTYFQNEAQLDKSGLPSDRFFAERPEGSVSTLKIQRTQQEDSAVYLCASSLVVARGIYNEQFFGPGTRLTVL.

Here the CDR3 reads CASSHSRDATNEKLFF. The CDR3 coding sequence is TGTGCCAGCAGCCACTCCAGGGATGCAACTAATGAAAAACTGTTTTTT. This chain connects TRBV7-9 to TRBJ1-4, with a possible D match to TRBD1 (5 bases). Germline loops: CDR1 SEHNR, CDR2 FQNEAQ (reference sequence). Trimming pared 5 bases from V and 0 bases from J, leaving 13 bases between. The CDR3 has 16 residues.

CDR3 sequence: CASSQGRGDQPQHF. For the CDR3, the DNA is TGTGCCAGCAGCCAAGGTCGGGGGGATCAGCCCCAGCATTTT. The chain uses TRBV4-2 and TRBJ1-5; tentatively, D is TRBD1 (5 bases). The V gene lost 1 base and the J gene lost 5 bases, with 9 bases spanning the gap. This CDR3 is 14 amino acids long. Per the germline V gene, CDR1 is LGHNA and CDR2 is YNFKEQ.

Written as DNA, the CDR3 is TGTGCCAGCAGGAATTCGGGGATGTCACTCGATGGCTACACCTTC. Translated, it gives CASRNSGMSLDGYTF. The V and J genes are TRBV28 and TRBJ1-2; D unclear. Germline assignment: CDR1 MDHEN and CDR2 SYDVKM. The CDR3 is 15 residues long. V shed 6 bases and J shed 6 bases, with 20 bases lying between them.

The CDR3 sequence is CASSQTENYGYTF. DNA for the CDR3: TGCGCCAGCAGCCAGACAGAAAACTATGGCTACACCTTC. The genes are TRBV4-3 and TRBJ1-2; D perhaps matches TRBD1 (5 bases). Germline V gene data show CDR1 as LGHNA and CDR2 as YSLEER. The CDR3 is made up of 13 amino acids. Trimming left V 3 bases short and J 2 bases short, with 7 bases between.

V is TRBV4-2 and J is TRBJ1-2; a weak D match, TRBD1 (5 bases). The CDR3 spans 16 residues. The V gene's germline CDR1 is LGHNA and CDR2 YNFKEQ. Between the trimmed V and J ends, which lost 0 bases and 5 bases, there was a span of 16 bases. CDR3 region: CASSQDWTSKGYGYTF. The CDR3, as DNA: TGTGCCAGCAGCCAAGATTGGACCTCCAAGGGGTATGGCTACACCTTC.

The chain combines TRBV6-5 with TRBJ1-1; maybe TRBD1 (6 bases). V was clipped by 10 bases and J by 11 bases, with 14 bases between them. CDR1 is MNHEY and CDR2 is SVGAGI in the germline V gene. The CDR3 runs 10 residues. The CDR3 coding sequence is TGTGCCACCCGACAGGTTTGGGCTTTCTTT. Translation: CATRQVWAFF.

CDR3 protein: CASSPDRGRYEQYF. CDR3 coding DNA: TGTGCCAGCAGCCCGGACAGGGGGCGGTACGAGCAGTACTTC. The chain has TRBV7-6 and TRBJ2-7; 11 bases line up with TRBD1. Trimming cost V 5 bases and J 4 bases; bases outside gene matches: 4. Germline CDR1 is SGHVS and CDR2 is FNYEAQ. The CDR3 extends over 14 amino acids.

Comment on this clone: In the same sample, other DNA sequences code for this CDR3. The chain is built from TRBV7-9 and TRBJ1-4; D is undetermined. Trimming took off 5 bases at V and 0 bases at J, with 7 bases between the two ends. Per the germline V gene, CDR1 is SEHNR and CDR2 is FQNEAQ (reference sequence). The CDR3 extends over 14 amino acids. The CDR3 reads CASSPGATNEKLFF. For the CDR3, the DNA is TGTGCCAGCAGCCCTGGGGCAACTAATGAAAAACTGTTTTTT.

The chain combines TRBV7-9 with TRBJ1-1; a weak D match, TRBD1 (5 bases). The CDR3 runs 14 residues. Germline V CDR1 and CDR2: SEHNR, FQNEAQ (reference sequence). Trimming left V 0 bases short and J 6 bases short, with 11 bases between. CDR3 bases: TGTGCCAGCAGCTTAGCAACAGTGGGGGCTGAAGCTTTCTTT. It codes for CASSLATVGAEAFF.

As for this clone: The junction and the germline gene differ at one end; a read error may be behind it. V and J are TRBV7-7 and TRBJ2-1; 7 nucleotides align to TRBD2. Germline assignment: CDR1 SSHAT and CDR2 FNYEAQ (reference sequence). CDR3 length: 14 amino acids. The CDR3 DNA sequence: TGTGCTAGCAGCTTGGGCACAGCGGGGAATGAGCAGTTCTTC. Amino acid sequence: CASSLGTAGNEQFF.

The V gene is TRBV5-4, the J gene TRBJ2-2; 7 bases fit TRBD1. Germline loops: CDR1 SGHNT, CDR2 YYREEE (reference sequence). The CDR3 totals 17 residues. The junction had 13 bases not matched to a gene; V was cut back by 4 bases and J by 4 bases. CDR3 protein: CASSPPGQPKSTGELFF. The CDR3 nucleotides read TGTGCCAGCAGCCCTCCGGGACAGCCCAAATCCACCGGGGAGCTGTTTTTT. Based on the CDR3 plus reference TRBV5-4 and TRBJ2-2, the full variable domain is ETGVTQSPTHLIKTRGQQVTLRCSSQSGHNTVSWYQQALGQGPQFIFQYYREEENGRGNFPPRFSGLQFPNYSSELNVNALELDDSALYLCASSPPGQPKSTGELFFGEGSRLTVL.

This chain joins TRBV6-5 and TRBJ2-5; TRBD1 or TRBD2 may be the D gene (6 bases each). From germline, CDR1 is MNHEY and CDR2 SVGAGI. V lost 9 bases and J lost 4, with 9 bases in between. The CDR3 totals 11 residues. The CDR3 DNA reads TGTGCCAGTACGGGGGCAGAGACCCAGTACTTC. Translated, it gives CASTGAETQYF.

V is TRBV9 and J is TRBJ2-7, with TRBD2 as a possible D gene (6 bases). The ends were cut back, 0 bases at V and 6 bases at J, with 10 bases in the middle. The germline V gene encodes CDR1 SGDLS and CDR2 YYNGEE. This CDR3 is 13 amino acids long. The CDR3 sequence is CASSVVGDSEQYF. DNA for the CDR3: TGTGCCAGCAGCGTAGTAGGGGACTCCGAGCAGTACTTC.

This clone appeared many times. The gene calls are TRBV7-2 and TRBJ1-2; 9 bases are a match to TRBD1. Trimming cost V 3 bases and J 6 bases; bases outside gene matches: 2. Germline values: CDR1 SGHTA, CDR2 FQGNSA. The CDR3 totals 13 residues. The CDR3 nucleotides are TGTGCCAGCAGCTTCGACAGGGGGAATGGCTACACCTTC. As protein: CASSFDRGNGYTF.

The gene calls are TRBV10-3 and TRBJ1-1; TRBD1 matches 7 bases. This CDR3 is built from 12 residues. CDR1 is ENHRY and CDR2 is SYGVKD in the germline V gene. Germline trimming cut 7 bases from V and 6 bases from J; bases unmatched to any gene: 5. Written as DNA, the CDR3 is TGTGCCATCACTGGGACAGCGGCTGAAGCTTTCTTT. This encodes CAITGTAAEAFF.

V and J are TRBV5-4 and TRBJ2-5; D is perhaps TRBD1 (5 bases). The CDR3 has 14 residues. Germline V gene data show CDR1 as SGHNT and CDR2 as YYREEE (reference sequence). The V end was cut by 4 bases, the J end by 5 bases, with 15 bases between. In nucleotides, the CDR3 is TGTGCCAGCAGCCCACGAGTGGCAGGGGAGACCCAGTACTTC. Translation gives CASSPRVAGETQYF.

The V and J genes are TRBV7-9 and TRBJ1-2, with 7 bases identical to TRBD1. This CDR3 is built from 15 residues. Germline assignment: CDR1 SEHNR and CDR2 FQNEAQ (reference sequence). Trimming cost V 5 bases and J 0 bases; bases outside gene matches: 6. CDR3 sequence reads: CASSVRQGANYGYTF. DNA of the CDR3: TGTGCCAGCAGCGTTCGACAGGGAGCTAACTATGGCTACACCTTC.

CDR3 residues: CASSLVEDTQYF. The DNA of the CDR3 is TGTGCCAGCAGCTTAGTAGAAGATACGCAGTATTTT. V is TRBV7-9 and J is TRBJ2-3; D not resolved. The germline gives CDR1 SEHNR, CDR2 FQNEAQ (reference sequence). The V gene lost 1 base and the J gene lost 5 bases, with 4 bases spanning the gap. The CDR3 loop spans 12 amino acids.

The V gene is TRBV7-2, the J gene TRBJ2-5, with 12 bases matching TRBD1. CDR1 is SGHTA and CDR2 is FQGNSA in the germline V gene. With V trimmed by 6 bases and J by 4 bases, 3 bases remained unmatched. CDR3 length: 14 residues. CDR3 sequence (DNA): TGTGCCAGCAGTCGGGACAGGGGGCGAGAGACCCAGTACTTC. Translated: CASSRDRGRETQYF.

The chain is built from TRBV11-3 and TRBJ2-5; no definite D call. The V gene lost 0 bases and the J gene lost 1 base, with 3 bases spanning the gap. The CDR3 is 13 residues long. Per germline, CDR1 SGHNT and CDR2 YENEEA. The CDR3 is CASSLETQETQYF. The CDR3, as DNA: TGTGCCAGCAGCTTAGAGACCCAAGAGACCCAGTACTTC.

CDR3 in DNA: TGTGCCAGCAGCTTTTTGCGGGGGGCGAGTGGCTACACCTTC. Amino acids: CASSFLRGASGYTF. The chain has TRBV7-2 and TRBJ1-2, with D possibly being TRBD1 (6 bases). Germline V gene sequence: CDR1 SGHTA, CDR2 FQGNSA. The V and J ends lost 3 bases and 7 bases respectively, with 15 bases between them. This CDR3 comprises 14 residues.

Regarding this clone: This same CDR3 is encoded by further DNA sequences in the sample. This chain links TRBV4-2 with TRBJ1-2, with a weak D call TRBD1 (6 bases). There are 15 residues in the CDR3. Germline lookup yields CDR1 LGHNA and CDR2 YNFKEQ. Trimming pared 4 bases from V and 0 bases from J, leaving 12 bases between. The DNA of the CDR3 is TGTGCCAGCAGCCCAGAGGGGGGGACTAACTATGGCTACACCTTC. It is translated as CASSPEGGTNYGYTF.

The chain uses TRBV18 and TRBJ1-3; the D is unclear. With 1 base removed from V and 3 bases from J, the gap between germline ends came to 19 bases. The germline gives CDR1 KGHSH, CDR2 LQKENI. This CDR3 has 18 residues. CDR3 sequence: CASSPLAFKESGGNTIYF. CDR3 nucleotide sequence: TGTGCCAGCTCACCACTAGCTTTCAAGGAGTCGGGTGGAAACACCATATATTTT.